This note documents a single TCR beta chain sequence. The DNA is left out, because the CDR3 cannot be placed on it with certainty; the CDR3 is given as TCRdb lists it. TCRdb's table, derived via immunoSEQ multiplex PCR, lists solely in-frame clones and lacks some. The data contain roughly 150,000 clones, approximately 79% of them seen just once; the ten biggest clones take up around 20%. These data originate in a study of blood T cell repertoires in COVID-19. Ends included, the CDR3 has 12 residues. CDR1 and CDR2 from the germline V gene are MDHEN and SYDVKM. Specimen: PBMCs or T cells enriched from blood (not recorded which). The TCR was taken from a woman between 70 and 85 years old in a cohort exposed to, infected with or recovered from COVID-19 (not recorded which). The chain uses TRBV28 and TRBJ1-6. CDR3 residues: CASSSSNSPLHF.